This T cell receptor beta chain was recovered during a study of CD8 T cells in ankylosing spondylitis. Trimming removed 6 bases from V and 2 bases from J, with 15 bases in between. This CDR3 comprises 15 residues. TCRdb redid the calling of the 5' RACE reads with MiXCR, one entry per CDR3 protein. The sample has 250,000 to 350,000 distinct CDR3 sequences, around 19% seen once. The chain is built from TRBV12-3 or TRBV12-4 and TRBJ2-3, with D maybe TRBD2 (6 bases). Sequencing was carried out using blood, either unsorted or a sorted T cell fraction (not recorded which). This TCR came from a male donor with ankylosing spondylitis or in good health (not recorded which). The CDR3: CASSSSTRVTDTQYF. For the CDR3, the DNA is TGTGCCAGCAGCTCCTCGACTAGGGTCACAGATACGCAGTATTTT.